This T cell receptor beta chain was observed in a study of cytomegalovirus exposure and HLA in healthy donors. J was trimmed by 5 bases and V by 5 bases; bases with no gene match: 14. The CDR3 has 18 amino acids. Germline V gene data show CDR1 as SGHTA and CDR2 as FQGNSA. This PCR relied on a set of 60 Vbeta primers and 13 Jbeta primers. Clones were sequenced by immunoSEQ multiplex PCR, and TCRdb holds only the in-frame ones, with some missing. The sample has 180,000 or so clones; 70% to 85% are singletons. This clonotype originated in a human donor in good health. The chain links TRBV7-2 to TRBJ2-2; 10 positions agree with TRBD2. Specimen: PBMCs. The CDR3 nucleotides are TGTGCCAGCAGCGCCCAGGGGAGCGGGGGGGCGGGGACCGGGGAGCTGTTTTTT. As protein: CASSAQGSGGAGTGELFF.